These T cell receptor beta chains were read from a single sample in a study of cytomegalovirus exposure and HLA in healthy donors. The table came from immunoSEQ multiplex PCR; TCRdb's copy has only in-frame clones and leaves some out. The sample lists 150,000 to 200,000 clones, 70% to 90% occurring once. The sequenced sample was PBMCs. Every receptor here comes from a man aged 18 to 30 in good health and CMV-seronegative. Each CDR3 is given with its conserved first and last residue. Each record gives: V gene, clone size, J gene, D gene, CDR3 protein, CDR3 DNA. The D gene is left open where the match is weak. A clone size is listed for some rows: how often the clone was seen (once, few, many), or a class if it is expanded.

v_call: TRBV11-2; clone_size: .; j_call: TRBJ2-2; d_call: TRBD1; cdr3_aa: CASTQVRTGSTGELFF; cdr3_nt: TGTGCCAGCACCCAAGTCCGGACAGGGAGCACCGGGGAGCTGTTTTTT
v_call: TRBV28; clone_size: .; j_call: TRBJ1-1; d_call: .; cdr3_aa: CASKSTGRQAFF; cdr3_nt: TGTGCCAGCAAATCGACTGGCCGCCAGGCTTTCTTT
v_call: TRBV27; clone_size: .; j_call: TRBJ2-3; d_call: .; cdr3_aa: CASSLSRVVDTQYF; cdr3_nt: TGTGCCAGCAGTTTATCGCGGGTTGTTGATACGCAGTATTTT
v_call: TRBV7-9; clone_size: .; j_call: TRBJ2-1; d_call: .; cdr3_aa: CASSFSSAYNEQFF; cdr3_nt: TGTGCCAGCAGCTTTTCCAGCGCCTACAATGAGCAGTTCTTC
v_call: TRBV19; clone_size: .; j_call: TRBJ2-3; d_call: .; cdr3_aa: CASSMGADTQYF; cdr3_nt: TGTGCCAGTAGTATGGGAGCAGATACGCAGTATTTT
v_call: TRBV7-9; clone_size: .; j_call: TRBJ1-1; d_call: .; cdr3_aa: CASSLVVGFGDEAFF; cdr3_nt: TGTGCCAGCAGCTTAGTTGTGGGTTTCGGGGATGAAGCTTTCTTT
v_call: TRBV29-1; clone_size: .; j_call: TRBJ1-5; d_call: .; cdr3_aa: CSVVEGVNQPQHF; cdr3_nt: TGCAGCGTTGTCGAGGGGGTCAATCAGCCCCAGCATTTT
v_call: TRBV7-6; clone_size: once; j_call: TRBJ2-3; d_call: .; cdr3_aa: CASSLGTDTDTQYF; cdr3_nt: TGTGCCAGCAGCTTAGGGACAGATACAGATACGCAGTATTTT
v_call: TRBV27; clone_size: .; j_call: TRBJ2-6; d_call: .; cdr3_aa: CASSSRTGSSGANVLTF; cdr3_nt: TGTGCCAGCAGTTCAAGAACAGGGAGCTCCGGGGCCAACGTCCTGACTTTC
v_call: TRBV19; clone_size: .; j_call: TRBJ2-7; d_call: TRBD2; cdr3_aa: CATGTSGRGEQYF; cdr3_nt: TGTGCCACTGGGACTAGCGGGAGGGGCGAGCAGTACTTC
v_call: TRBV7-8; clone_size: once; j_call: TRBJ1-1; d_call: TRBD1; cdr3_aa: CASSRDRNTEAFF; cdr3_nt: TGTGCCAGCAGCCGGGACAGGAACACTGAAGCTTTCTTT
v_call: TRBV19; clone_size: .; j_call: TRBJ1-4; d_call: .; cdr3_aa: CASSIARVNEKLFF; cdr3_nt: TGTGCCAGTAGTATTGCCCGGGTGAATGAAAAACTGTTTTTT
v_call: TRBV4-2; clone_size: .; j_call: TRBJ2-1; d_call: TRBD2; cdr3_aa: CASSHRPGLGDSDLYNEQFF; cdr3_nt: TGTGCCAGCAGCCACCGACCGGGACTAGGTGACAGCGATCTCTACAATGAGCAGTTCTTC
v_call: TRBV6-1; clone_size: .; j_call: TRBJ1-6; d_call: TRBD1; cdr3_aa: CASSVKTGITYNSPLHF; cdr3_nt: TGTGCCAGCAGTGTCAAGACAGGGATCACCTATAATTCACCCCTCCACTTT
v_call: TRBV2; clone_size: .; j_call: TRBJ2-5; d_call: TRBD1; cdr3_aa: CASSDRTGGIFSETQYF; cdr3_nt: TGTGCCAGCAGTGATAGGACAGGGGGTATATTTTCCGAGACCCAGTACTTC
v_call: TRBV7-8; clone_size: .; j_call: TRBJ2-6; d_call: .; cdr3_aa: CASSLRRDSGANVLTF; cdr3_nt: TGTGCCAGCAGCTTAAGGAGGGACTCTGGGGCCAACGTCCTGACTTTC
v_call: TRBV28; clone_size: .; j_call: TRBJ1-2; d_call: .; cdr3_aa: CASGSEIAGYTF; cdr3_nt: TGTGCCAGCGGTTCCGAGATTGCTGGCTACACCTTC
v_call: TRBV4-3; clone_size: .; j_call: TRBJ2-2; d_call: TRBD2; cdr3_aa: CASSQASGRAGTGELFF; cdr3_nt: TGCGCCAGCAGCCAAGCCAGCGGGAGGGCAGGCACCGGGGAGCTGTTTTTT
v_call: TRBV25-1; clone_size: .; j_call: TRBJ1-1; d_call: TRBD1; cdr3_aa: CASRGQAFLEAFF; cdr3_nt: TGTGCCAGTCGGGGACAGGCCTTCCTCGAAGCTTTCTTT
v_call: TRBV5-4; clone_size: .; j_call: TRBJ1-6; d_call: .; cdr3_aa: CASSLGIGQGIGNSPLHF; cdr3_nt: TGTGCCAGCAGCTTGGGTATTGGCCAGGGGATCGGCAATTCACCCCTCCACTTT
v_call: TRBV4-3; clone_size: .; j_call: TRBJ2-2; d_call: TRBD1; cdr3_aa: CASSQRAGGLSEAGELFF; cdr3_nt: TGCGCCAGCAGCCAACGGGCAGGGGGCTTATCGGAGGCCGGGGAGCTGTTTTTT
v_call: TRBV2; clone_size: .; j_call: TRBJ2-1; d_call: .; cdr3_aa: CASRQGNEQFF; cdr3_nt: TGTGCCAGCCGCCAGGGCAATGAGCAGTTCTTC
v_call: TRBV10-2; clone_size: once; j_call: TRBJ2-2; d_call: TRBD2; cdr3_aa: CASSDGTTYTGELFF; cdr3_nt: TGCGCCAGCAGTGACGGGACTACTTACACCGGGGAGCTGTTTTTT
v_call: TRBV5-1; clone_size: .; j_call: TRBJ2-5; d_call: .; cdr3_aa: CASSLTGWGQETQYF; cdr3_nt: TGCGCCAGCAGCTTGACAGGGTGGGGCCAAGAGACCCAGTACTTC
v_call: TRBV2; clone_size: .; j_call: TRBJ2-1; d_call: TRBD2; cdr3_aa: CASSEARSGRRAYNEQFF; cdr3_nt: TGTGCCAGCAGTGAAGCTCGGAGCGGGAGGAGGGCCTACAATGAGCAGTTCTTC
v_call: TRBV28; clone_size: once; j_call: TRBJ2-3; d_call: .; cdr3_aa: CASRRDTQYF; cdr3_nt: TGTGCCAGCAGGAGGGATACGCAGTATTTT